Each of the 15 T cell receptor beta chains below was sequenced from the same sample in a study of blood T cell repertoires in COVID-19. Profiled with immunoSEQ multiplex PCR; TCRdb holds only in-frame clones, not every one. Here the sample spans tens of thousands of clones, more than 75% being singletons. Sequencing was carried out using peripheral blood. Every receptor here comes from a human donor with active COVID-19. The donor label of this sample is uncertain.

V is TRBV4-2 and J is TRBJ2-3, with 8 bases aligning to TRBD2. Germline CDR1 LGHNA, CDR2 YNFKEQ. Trimming at V came to 0 bases and at J to 4 bases, leaving 0 bases not matched to a gene. This CDR3 is built from 14 residues. The DNA for the CDR3 is TGTGCCAGCAGCCAAGAGGGACTAGCAGATACGCAGTATTTT. The encoded protein is CASSQEGLADTQYF.

The genes are TRBV3-1 (or the pseudogene TRBV3-2) and TRBJ2-7; a weak D match, TRBD1 (8 bases). Germline assignment: CDR1 LGHDT and CDR2 YNNKEL (reference sequence). V shed 5 bases and J shed 9 bases, with 20 bases lying between them. This CDR3 has 14 residues. This CDR3 is CASSSDREGVAQYF. CDR3 nucleotides: TGTGCCAGCAGCTCGGACAGGGAGGGGGTGGCGCAGTACTTC.

The CDR3 DNA follows: TGTGCCATCGGATCCGGGACTAGCGGGGGCTCCGCTGAGCAGTACTTC. Its translation is CAIGSGTSGGSAEQYF. The rearrangement links TRBV10-3 to TRBJ2-7, with 14 bases that match TRBD2. The CDR3 extends over 16 amino acids. Germline V gene lookup returns CDR1 ENHRY and CDR2 SYGVKD. The ends lost 8 bases at V and 7 bases at J; junction bases unmatched: 13.

The V call is TRBV4-1, the J call TRBJ2-1, with a possible D match to TRBD2 (5 bases). This CDR3 region has 16 residues. From germline, CDR1 is MGHRA and CDR2 YSYEKL. Deletions cut 0 bases from V and 2 bases from J, with 11 bases between. CDR3 DNA sequence: TGCGCCAGCAGCCAAGATCTGGTAGCGCCCTACAATGAGCAGTTCTTC. Its translation is CASSQDLVAPYNEQFF.

DNA of the CDR3: TGTGCCACCAGCAGAGATCTACCGCTAGGCGAGACCCAGTACTTC. Translation gives CATSRDLPLGETQYF. The V and J genes are TRBV15 and TRBJ2-5; D unresolved. Germline CDR1 LNHNV, CDR2 YYDKDF (reference sequence). The CDR3 runs 15 residues. The V end was cut by 0 bases, the J end by 5 bases, with 13 bases between.

The V call is TRBV7-6, the J call TRBJ2-7; 9 positions match TRBD1. In germline, CDR1 is SGHVS, CDR2 FNYEAQ. The J segment lost 2 bases and the V segment lost 4 bases, leaving 21 bases of the junction unmatched. This CDR3 has 20 amino acids. The CDR3 DNA reads as TGTGCCAGCAGCTCTCATTCGACAGGGGGGACCAGACTGTCCCCCTACGAGCAGTACTTC. Translation: CASSSHSTGGTRLSPYEQYF.

This rearrangement joins TRBV2 to TRBJ1-5, with D hard to call. Trimming took off 11 bases at V and 4 bases at J, with 12 bases between the two ends. This CDR3 spans 12 amino acids. Germline V CDR1 and CDR2: SNHLY, FYNNEI. CDR3 nucleotides: TGTGCCGGAGGGAGGTCGAATCAGCCCCAGCATTTT. Amino acids: CAGGRSNQPQHF.

CDR3 sequence: CASSQPVRDRDRVYTIYF. CDR3 coding DNA: TGCGCCAGCAGTCAACCTGTCAGAGACCGGGACAGGGTATACACCATATATTTT. This rearrangement joins TRBV23-1 to TRBJ1-3, with 9 bases aligning to TRBD1. TRBV23-1 is an ORF for which the function is uncertain. CDR3 length equals 18 residues. V was pared by 2 bases and J by 8 bases, with 16 bases of the junction left unmatched.

The chain links TRBV11-3 to TRBJ2-5; tentative D call: TRBD1 (5 bases). Deletions cut 3 bases from V and 4 bases from J, with 15 bases between. The CDR3 contains 15 residues. Germline lookup yields CDR1 SGHNT and CDR2 YENEEA. The CDR3 sequence: CASSLQGLTGETQYF. In DNA form, the CDR3 reads TGTGCCAGCAGCTTGCAGGGCCTCACTGGAGAGACCCAGTACTTC.

J is TRBJ1-2 and V is TRBV4-3; D not resolved. CDR3 length: 16 residues. Germline CDR1 is LGHNA and CDR2 is YSLEER. Trimming pared 0 bases from V and 0 bases from J, leaving 11 bases between. The CDR3 region has the DNA TGCGCCAGCAGCCAAGATAGCCGGGGTTCTAACTATGGCTACACCTTC. Its translation: CASSQDSRGSNYGYTF.

A few counts support this clone. The rearrangement joins TRBV2 to TRBJ2-7; TRBD2 matches at 9 bases. Unmatched junction bases numbered 11, after V lost 7 bases and J lost 7 bases. Germline CDR1 reads SNHLY; CDR2 reads FYNNEI. This CDR3 is built from 14 residues. The CDR3 loop is CASNPERGAREQYF. The CDR3 nucleotides read TGTGCCAGCAACCCTGAGCGGGGGGCCCGGGAGCAGTACTTC.

This chain joins TRBV4-1 and TRBJ2-5; the D gene is possibly TRBD2 (7 bases). Germline V lookup: CDR1 MGHRA, CDR2 YSYEKL. CDR3 length: 17 residues. The V end lost 0 bases, the J end lost 4 bases, and 18 bases lay between the germline ends. The CDR3 here is CASSQDRSLGGGETQYF. The CDR3 DNA reads as TGCGCCAGCAGCCAAGATCGGTCCCTAGGGGGGGGAGAGACCCAGTACTTC.

V gene TRBV7-3 combines with J gene TRBJ1-6; TRBD1 matches at 7 bases. The length of the CDR3 is 14 residues. With V trimmed by 5 bases and J by 7 bases, 5 bases remained unmatched. Per the germline V gene, CDR1 is SGHTA and CDR2 is FQGTGA. This CDR3 is CASSPQGGNSPLHF. The CDR3 DNA reads TGTGCCAGCAGCCCCCAGGGGGGCAATTCACCCCTCCACTTT.

The rearrangement joins TRBV3-1 (or the pseudogene TRBV3-2) to TRBJ2-7; TRBD1 might be the D (5 bases). V was trimmed by 1 base and J by 2 bases, leaving 9 bases between them. The CDR3 length is 14 residues. Germline V gives CDR1 LGHDT, CDR2 YNNKEL (reference sequence). The CDR3 DNA reads as TGTGCCAGCAGCCAAGCACAGGCAACCTACGAGCAGTACTTC. This gives the protein CASSQAQATYEQYF.

The J gene is TRBJ2-4, the V gene TRBV14; the D gene is possibly TRBD2 (6 bases). This CDR3 is built from 16 residues. Trimming took off 4 bases at V and 3 bases at J, with 16 bases between the two ends. Germline V gene sequence: CDR1 SGHDN, CDR2 FVKESK. The CDR3, as DNA: TGTGCCAGCAGCCCTTTGGGACTCCTGGACAAAAACATTCAGTACTTC. As protein: CASSPLGLLDKNIQYF. The variable domain in full, completed from reference TRBV14 and TRBJ2-4, reads EAGVTQFPSHSVIEKGQTVTLRCDPISGHDNLYWYRRVMGKEIKFLLHFVKESKQDESGMPNNRFLAERTGGTYSTLKVQPAELEDSGVYFCASSPLGLLDKNIQYFGAGTRLSVL.